This TCR beta chain was sequenced for a study of regulatory T cells in long-lasting Graves disease. In the study overall: Graves' patients, newly diagnosed, had taken antithyroid drugs under 3 months.

Through Arm-PCR of CDR3 regions and iRepertoire HTBI primers, TCR beta libraries were built. Per the authors' pipeline: Identification of gene segments yielded 60 to 80 TRBV and around 13 TRBJ across samples. TCRdb re-called the multiplex PCR reads with MiXCR, one entry per CDR3 protein. V and J calls and clone size were set by TCRdb, not the authors. This table holds about 560,000 distinct CDR3 sequences, approximately 16% found once. The V gene end was trimmed by 3 bases and the J gene end by 0 bases; junction bases not matched to a gene: 8. Per the germline V gene, CDR1 is DFQATT and CDR2 is SNEGSKA (reference sequence). There are 17 residues in the CDR3. The time point here: newly diagnosed GD, antithyroid drugs for less than 3 months. Extracted RNA from PBMCs served as the source of the TCR library. This clonotype has more than one count but fewer than ten. The data also belong to a second study, concerning T cells in Graves' hyperthyroidism and ophthalmopathy. That report adds: Patients aged 18 to 65 with hyperthyroidism were newly diagnosed, with duration under 2 months. TCR CDR3 underwent first-round RT-PCR with the HTBI primer set.

The sample consisted of peripheral blood mononuclear cells (PBMCs), taken at new diagnosis, from a patient treated with antithyroid drugs. This chain links TRBV20-1 with TRBJ1-5; the match to TRBD1 covers 10 bases. The source of this sequence is a young man with Graves disease. CDR3: CSASAGGQGISNQPQHF. The CDR3 nucleotides read TGCAGTGCTAGCGCGGGGGGACAGGGGATTAGCAATCAGCCCCAGCATTTT.